This TCR beta chain was identified during a study of molecular identifiers for immune sequencing clone quantification. About the research overall: Within a replicate experiment, RNA obtained from either about 20,000 or 100,000 naive CD8 cells was divided into five aliquots, and four of those aliquots were then sequenced. Whole-study findings and limits: Barcode collisions between identical TCR molecules could shrink estimates of highly expanded clone sizes.

Many counts were recorded for this clonotype. Its antigen is unidentified. The V gene lost 10 bases and the J gene lost 6 bases, with 27 bases spanning the gap. The CDR3 runs to 17 residues. Per the germline V gene, CDR1 is LNHDA and CDR2 is SQIVND (reference sequence). Researchers sorted naive CD8 T cells as cells that were CD8+CD4-CCR7+CD45RA+. TCR libraries were built in bulk with a published protocol and specific TCR primers. TCRdb re-derived calls from the PCR reads in MiXCR, one entry per CDR3 protein. This table holds about 86,000 distinct CDR3 sequences, nearly 25% found once. The chain couples TRBV19 to TRBJ2-2; tentatively, D is TRBD2 (6 bases). The sample comprised naive CD8+ T cells from blood, with Jurkat cell RNA spiked in. Noted subset: FACS-sorted CD8+CD4-CCR7+CD45RA+ naive T cells. The TCR comes from a human donor in good health. Some libraries in this study had Jurkat cell RNA spiked in. CDR3 sequence reads: CATSPGERSWIAGELFF. CDR3 DNA: TGTGCCACCTCTCCGGGGGAGCGCTCCTGGATTGCCGGGGAGCTGTTTTTT.